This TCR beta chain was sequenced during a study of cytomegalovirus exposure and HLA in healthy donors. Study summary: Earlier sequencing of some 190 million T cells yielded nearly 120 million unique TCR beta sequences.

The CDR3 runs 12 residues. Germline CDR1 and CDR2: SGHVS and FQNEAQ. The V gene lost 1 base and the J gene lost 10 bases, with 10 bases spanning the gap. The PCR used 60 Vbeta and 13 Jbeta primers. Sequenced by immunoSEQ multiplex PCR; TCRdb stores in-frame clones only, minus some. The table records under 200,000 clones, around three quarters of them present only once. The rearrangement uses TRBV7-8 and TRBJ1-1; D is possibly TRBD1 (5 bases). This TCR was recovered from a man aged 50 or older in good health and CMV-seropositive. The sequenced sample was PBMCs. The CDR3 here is CASSLVLGGAFF. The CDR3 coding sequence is TGTGCCAGCAGCTTAGTCCTGGGGGGAGCTTTCTTT.